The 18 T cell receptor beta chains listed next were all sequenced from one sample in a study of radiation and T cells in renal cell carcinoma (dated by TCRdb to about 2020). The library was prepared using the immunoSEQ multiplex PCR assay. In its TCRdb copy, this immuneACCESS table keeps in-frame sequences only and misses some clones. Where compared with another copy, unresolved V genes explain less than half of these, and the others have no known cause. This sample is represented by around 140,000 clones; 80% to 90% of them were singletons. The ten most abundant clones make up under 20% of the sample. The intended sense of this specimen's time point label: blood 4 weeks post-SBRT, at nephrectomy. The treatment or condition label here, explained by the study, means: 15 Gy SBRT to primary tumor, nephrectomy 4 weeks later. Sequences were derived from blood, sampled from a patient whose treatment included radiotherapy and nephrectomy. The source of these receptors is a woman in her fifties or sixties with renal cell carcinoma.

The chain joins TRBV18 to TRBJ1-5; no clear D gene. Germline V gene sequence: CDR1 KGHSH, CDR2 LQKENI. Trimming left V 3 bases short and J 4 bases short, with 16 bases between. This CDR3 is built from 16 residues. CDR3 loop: CASSPKPGLENQPQHF. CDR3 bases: TGTGCCAGCTCACCGAAACCGGGCCTCGAGAATCAGCCCCAGCATTTT.

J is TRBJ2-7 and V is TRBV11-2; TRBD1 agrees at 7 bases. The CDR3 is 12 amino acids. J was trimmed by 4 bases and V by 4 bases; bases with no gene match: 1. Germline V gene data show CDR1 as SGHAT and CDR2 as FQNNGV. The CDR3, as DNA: TGTGCCAGCAGCTACAGGGGTTACGAGCAGTACTTC. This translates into CASSYRGYEQYF.

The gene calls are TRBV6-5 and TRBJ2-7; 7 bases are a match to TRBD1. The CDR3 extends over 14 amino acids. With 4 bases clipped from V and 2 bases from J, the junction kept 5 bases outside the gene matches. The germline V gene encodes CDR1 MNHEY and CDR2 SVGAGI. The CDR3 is CASSSAGTAYEQYF. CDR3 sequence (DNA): TGTGCCAGCAGTTCCGCAGGGACAGCCTACGAGCAGTACTTC.

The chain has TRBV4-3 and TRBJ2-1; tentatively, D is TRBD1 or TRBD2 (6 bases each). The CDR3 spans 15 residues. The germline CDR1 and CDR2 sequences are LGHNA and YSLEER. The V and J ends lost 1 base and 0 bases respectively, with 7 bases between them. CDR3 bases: TGCGCCAGCAGCCAAGGGGGGGCCTCCTACAATGAGCAGTTCTTC. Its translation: CASSQGGASYNEQFF.

For the CDR3, the DNA is TGCGCCAGCAGCCAAGAAAGGGTCTCCAAAAACATTCAGTACTTC. Translation: CASSQERVSKNIQYF. This sequence joins TRBV4-1 and TRBJ2-4; D ambiguous. Between the trimmed V and J ends, which lost 0 bases and 2 bases, there was a span of 8 bases. Per the germline V gene, CDR1 is MGHRA and CDR2 is YSYEKL. The CDR3 runs to 15 residues.

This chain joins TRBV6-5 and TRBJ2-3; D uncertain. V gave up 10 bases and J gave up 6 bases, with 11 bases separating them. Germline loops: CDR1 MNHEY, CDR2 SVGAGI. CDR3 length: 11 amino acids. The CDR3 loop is CATTTLDTQYF. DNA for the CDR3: TGTGCCACCACGACACTCGATACGCAGTATTTT.

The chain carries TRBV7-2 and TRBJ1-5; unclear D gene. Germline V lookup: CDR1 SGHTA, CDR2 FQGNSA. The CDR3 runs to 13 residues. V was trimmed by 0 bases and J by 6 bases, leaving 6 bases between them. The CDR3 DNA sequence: TGTGCCAGCAGCTTAGCCTCGGGTCAGCCCCAGCATTTT. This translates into CASSLASGQPQHF.

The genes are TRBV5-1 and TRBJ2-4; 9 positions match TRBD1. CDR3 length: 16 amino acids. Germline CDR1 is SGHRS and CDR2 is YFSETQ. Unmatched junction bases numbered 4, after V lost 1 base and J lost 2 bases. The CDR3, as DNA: TGCGCCAGCAGCTTGCCTGGGACAGGGACCAAAAACATTCAGTACTTC. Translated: CASSLPGTGTKNIQYF.

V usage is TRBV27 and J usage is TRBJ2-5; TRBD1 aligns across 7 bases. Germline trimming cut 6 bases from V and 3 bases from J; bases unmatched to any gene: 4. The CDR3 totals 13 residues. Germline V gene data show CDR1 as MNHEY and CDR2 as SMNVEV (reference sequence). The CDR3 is CASSDRVKETQYF. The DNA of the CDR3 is TGTGCCAGCAGCGACAGGGTAAAAGAGACCCAGTACTTC.

CDR3 residues: CASKGRGVQETQYF. DNA of the CDR3: TGTGCCAGCAAGGGGAGGGGAGTACAAGAGACCCAGTACTTC. The V and J genes are TRBV11-2 and TRBJ2-5; 7 bases fit TRBD2. V shed 7 bases and J 2 bases; nucleotides not matched to a gene: 7. Germline V gene lookup returns CDR1 SGHAT and CDR2 FQNNGV. CDR3 length: 14 amino acids.

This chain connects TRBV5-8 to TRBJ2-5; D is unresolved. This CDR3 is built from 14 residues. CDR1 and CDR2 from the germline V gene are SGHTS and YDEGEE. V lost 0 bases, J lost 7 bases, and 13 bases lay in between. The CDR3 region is CASSLGGGSSTQYF. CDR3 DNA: TGTGCCAGCAGCTTGGGTGGCGGCAGCTCGACCCAGTACTTC.

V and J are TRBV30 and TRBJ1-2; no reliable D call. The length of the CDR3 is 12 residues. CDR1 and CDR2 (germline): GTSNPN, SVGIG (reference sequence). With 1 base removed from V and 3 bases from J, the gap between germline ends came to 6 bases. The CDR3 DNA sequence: TGTGCCTGGAGTGACAGTGACTATGGCTACACCTTC. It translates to CAWSDSDYGYTF.

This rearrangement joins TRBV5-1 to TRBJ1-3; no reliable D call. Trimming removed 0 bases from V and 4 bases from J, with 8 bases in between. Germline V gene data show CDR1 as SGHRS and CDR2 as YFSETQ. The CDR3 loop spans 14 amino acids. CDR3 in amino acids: CASSLDLGGNTIYF. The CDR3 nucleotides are TGCGCCAGCAGCTTGGATTTGGGGGGAAACACCATATATTTT.

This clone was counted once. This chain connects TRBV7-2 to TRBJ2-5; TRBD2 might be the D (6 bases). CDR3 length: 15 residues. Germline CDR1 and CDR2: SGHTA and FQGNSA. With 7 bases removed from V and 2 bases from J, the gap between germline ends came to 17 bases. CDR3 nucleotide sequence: TGTGCCAGCAATCTGGGAGGTGGAGGGCAAGAGACCCAGTACTTC. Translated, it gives CASNLGGGGQETQYF. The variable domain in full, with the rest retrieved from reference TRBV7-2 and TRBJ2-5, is GAGVSQSPSNKVTEKGKDVELRCDPISGHTALYWYRQSLGQGLEFLIYFQGNSAPDKSGLPSDRFSAERTGGSVSTLTIQRTQQEDSAVYLCASNLGGGGQETQYFGPGTRLLVL.

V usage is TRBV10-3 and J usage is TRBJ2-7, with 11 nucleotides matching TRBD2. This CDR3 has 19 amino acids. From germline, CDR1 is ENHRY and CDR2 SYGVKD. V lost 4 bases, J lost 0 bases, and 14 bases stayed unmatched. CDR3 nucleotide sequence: TGTGCCATCAGTGGCACACCGGGACTAGCGGCTGTCAGCTCCTACGAGCAGTACTTC. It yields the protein CAISGTPGLAAVSSYEQYF.

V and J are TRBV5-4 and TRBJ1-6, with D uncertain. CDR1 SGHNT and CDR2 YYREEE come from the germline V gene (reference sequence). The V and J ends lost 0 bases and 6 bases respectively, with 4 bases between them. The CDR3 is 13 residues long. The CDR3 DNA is TGTGCCAGCAGCTTGGATCGTAATTCACCCCTCCACTTT. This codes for CASSLDRNSPLHF.

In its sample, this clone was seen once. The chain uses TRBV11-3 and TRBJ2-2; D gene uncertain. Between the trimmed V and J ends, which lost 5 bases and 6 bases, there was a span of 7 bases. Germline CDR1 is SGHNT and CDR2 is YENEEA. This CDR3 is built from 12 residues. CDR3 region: CASSRASGELFF. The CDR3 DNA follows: TGTGCCAGCAGCAGGGCGTCCGGGGAGCTGTTTTTT.

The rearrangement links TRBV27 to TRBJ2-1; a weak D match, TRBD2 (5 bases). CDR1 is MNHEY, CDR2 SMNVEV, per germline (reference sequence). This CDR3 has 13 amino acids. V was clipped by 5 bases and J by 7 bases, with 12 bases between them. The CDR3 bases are TGTGCCAGCAGTCCCAGTCGAGGGAATGAGCAGTTCTTC. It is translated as CASSPSRGNEQFF.